This is a list of T cell receptor beta chains from one sample in a study of CD8+ T cells in alopecia areata. The data were produced by immunoSEQ multiplex PCR, yet TCRdb's version contains in-frame clones alone and is incomplete. This sample yields 130,000 to 150,000 clones, of which around 47% are seen a single time; 6% to 7% belongs to the top ten. The source material was CD4+ T cells sorted from blood. The receptors stem from a human donor with alopecia areata. The CDR3 runs from the conserved cysteine through the conserved F or W. A D gene is named only where the DNA matches it firmly. Clone size, where shown, is once, few, many, or a class for clones that have expanded.

v_gene	abundance	d_gene	j_gene	CDR3aa	CDR3nt
TRBV4-2	NA	TRBD2	TRBJ2-3	CASSQDLAGADTQYF	TGTGCCAGCAGCCAAGATCTAGCGGGAGCAGATACGCAGTATTTT
TRBV28	NA	NA	TRBJ2-7	CASSLKFSYEQYF	TGTGCCAGCAGTTTAAAGTTCTCCTACGAGCAGTACTTC
TRBV7-8	NA	NA	TRBJ2-7	CASTQRRGSSYEQYF	TGTGCCAGCACCCAGAGGCGTGGCAGCTCCTACGAGCAGTACTTC
TRBV29-1	NA	TRBD1	TRBJ1-1	CSVRTGLQRTEAFF	TGCAGCGTTAGGACAGGGCTTCAAAGGACTGAAGCTTTCTTT
TRBV5-1	few	NA	TRBJ2-7	CASSPPRDYEQYF	TGCGCCAGCAGCCCCCCCAGAGACTACGAGCAGTACTTC
TRBV6-6	NA	TRBD1	TRBJ1-2	CASSYGTGPGGYTF	TGTGCCAGCAGTTATGGGACAGGGCCAGGTGGCTACACCTTC
TRBV2	NA	TRBD1	TRBJ2-5	CASGRQGYQETQYF	TGTGCCAGCGGACGACAGGGCTACCAAGAGACCCAGTACTTC
TRBV29-1	few	TRBD2	TRBJ2-5	CSVELREFRQETQYF	TGCAGCGTTGAGCTGCGGGAGTTTCGACAAGAGACCCAGTACTTC
TRBV29-1	NA	TRBD2	TRBJ2-7	CSVQGFGTSGKYEQYF	TGCAGCGTCCAGGGCTTCGGGACTAGCGGGAAATACGAGCAGTACTTC
TRBV6-4	few	NA	TRBJ1-2	CASSPGAYDYGYTF	TGTGCCAGCAGCCCAGGGGCGTATGACTATGGCTACACCTTC
TRBV13	NA	TRBD2	TRBJ2-7	CASSLSGSTYEQYF	TGTGCCAGCTCACTTAGCGGGTCGACCTACGAGCAGTACTTC